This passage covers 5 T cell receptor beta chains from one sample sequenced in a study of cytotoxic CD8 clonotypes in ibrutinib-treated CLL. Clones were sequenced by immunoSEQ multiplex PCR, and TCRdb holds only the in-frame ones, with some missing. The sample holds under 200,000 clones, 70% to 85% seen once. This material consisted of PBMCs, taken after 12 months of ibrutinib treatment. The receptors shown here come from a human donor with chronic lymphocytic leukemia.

In DNA form, the CDR3 reads TGTGCCAGCAGTTGGCAGACAGCAACTAATGAAAAACTGTTTTTT. This encodes CASSWQTATNEKLFF. The chain recombines TRBV27 with TRBJ1-4; maybe TRBD1 (5 bases). The germline gives CDR1 MNHEY, CDR2 SMNVEV (reference sequence). This CDR3 has 15 residues. V was cut by 4 bases and J by 0 bases, with 9 bases left in between.

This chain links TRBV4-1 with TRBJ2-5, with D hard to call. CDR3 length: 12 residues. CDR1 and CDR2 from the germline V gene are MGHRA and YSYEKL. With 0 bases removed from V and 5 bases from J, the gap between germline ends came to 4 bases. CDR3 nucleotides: TGCGCCAGCAGCCAAGATAGGGAGACCCAGTACTTC. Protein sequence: CASSQDRETQYF.

CDR3 loop: CASSLRTSVTDTQYF. Here the CDR3 DNA reads TGTGCCAGCTCACTCCGGACTAGCGTCACAGATACGCAGTATTTT. The chain combines TRBV18 with TRBJ2-3; 9 nucleotides line up with TRBD2. This CDR3 spans 15 amino acids. Germline CDR1 KGHSH, CDR2 LQKENI. J was trimmed by 2 bases and V by 4 bases; bases with no gene match: 4.

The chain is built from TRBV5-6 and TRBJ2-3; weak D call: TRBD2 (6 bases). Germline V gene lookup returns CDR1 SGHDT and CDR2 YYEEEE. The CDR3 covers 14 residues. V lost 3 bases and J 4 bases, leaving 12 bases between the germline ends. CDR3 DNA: TGTGCCAGCAGCTACGCGGGGCGTCCAGATACGCAGTATTTT. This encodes CASSYAGRPDTQYF.

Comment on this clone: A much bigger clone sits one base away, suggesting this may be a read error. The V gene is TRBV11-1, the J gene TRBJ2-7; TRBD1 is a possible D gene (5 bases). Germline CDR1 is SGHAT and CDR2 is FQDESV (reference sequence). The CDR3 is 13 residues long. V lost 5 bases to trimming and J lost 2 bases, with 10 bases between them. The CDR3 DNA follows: TGTGCCAGCAGCACAGGACGGCCCTACGAGCAGTACTTC. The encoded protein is CASSTGRPYEQYF.